These 29 T cell receptor beta chains originate from one sample sequenced in a study of blood T cell repertoires in COVID-19. Some clones are missing from TCRdb's copy, which holds only in-frame ones; the method was immunoSEQ multiplex PCR. The sample shows 70,000 or so clones, around 90% of them seen only once. The source material was peripheral blood. The source is a human donor in a cohort sampled during active COVID-19.

The chain has TRBV27 and TRBJ1-1; D gene unclear. Trimming took 2 bases from V and 4 from J, leaving 11 bases between them. This CDR3 spans 14 amino acids. CDR1 MNHEY and CDR2 SMNVEV come from the germline V gene (reference sequence). The DNA for the CDR3 is TGTGCCAGCAGTTTAATCGGACTAGCCACTGAAGCTTTCTTT. It encodes CASSLIGLATEAFF.

V usage is TRBV2 and J usage is TRBJ2-7, with 8 bases fitting TRBD2. V lost 4 bases and J lost 4; bases outside the gene matches: 15. The CDR3 contains 17 residues. The germline V gene has CDR1 SNHLY and CDR2 FYNNEI. CDR3 bases: TGTGCCAGCAGTGTATCTAGTTTTGACGGGGGGGAATACGAGCAGTACTTC. It specifies CASSVSSFDGGEYEQYF.

This chain links TRBV5-8 with TRBJ1-5; no reliable D call. The germline gives CDR1 SGHTS, CDR2 YDEGEE. V gave up 4 bases and J gave up 5 bases, with 16 bases separating them. The CDR3 contains 15 residues. The CDR3 spells CASSLSRFWDQPQHF. CDR3 sequence (DNA): TGTGCCAGCAGCCTTTCGAGGTTTTGGGATCAGCCCCAGCATTTT.

This clone is a singleton in its sample. The chain recombines TRBV3-1 (or the pseudogene TRBV3-2) with TRBJ2-7, with a weak D call TRBD1 (6 bases). In germline, CDR1 is LGHDT, CDR2 YNNKEL (reference sequence). This CDR3 region has 16 residues. Trimming removed 1 base at V and 2 bases at J, with 15 bases between. The CDR3 sequence: CASSQGRQVRPYEQYF. The CDR3 DNA is TGTGCCAGCAGCCAAGGGCGACAGGTACGACCCTACGAGCAGTACTTC.

The chain carries TRBV30 and TRBJ2-7, with 10 bases aligning to TRBD1. Trimming at V came to 0 bases and at J to 0 bases, leaving 5 bases not matched to a gene. This CDR3 spans 16 amino acids. Germline V CDR1 and CDR2: GTSNPN, SVGIG (reference sequence). CDR3 bases: TGTGCCTGGAGTGTACCGGGACAGGGGATCTCCTACGAGCAGTACTTC. This encodes CAWSVPGQGISYEQYF. Complete variable domain (other parts from reference TRBV30 and TRBJ2-7): SQTIHQWPATLVQPVGSPLSLECTVEGTSNPNLYWYRQAAGRGLQLLFYSVGIGQISSEVPQNLSASRPQDRQFILSSKKLLLSDSGFYLCAWSVPGQGISYEQYFGPGTRLTVT.

The J gene is TRBJ2-1, the V gene TRBV7-9; 10 bases are a match to TRBD2. Germline V lookup: CDR1 SEHNR, CDR2 FQNEAQ (reference sequence). The V gene end was trimmed by 1 base and the J gene end by 1 base; junction bases not matched to a gene: 7. This CDR3 has 18 residues. The CDR3 spells CASSLGRLAGASYNEQFF. CDR3 DNA sequence: TGTGCCAGCAGCTTAGGGAGGCTAGCGGGGGCGTCCTACAATGAGCAGTTCTTC.

The chain has TRBV11-2 and TRBJ2-7; 7 bases agree with TRBD2. J was trimmed by 2 bases and V by 4 bases; bases with no gene match: 8. This CDR3 comprises 15 residues. CDR1 is SGHAT and CDR2 is FQNNGV in the germline V gene. The DNA for the CDR3 is TGTGCCAGCAGCTACGTCACTAGCGAAACCTACGAGCAGTACTTC. Translating gives CASSYVTSETYEQYF.

This clone was seen a few times. V gene TRBV6-2 or TRBV6-3 combines with J gene TRBJ1-2; D gene ambiguous. Trimming left V 2 bases short and J 6 bases short, with 7 bases between. In germline, CDR1 is MNHEY, CDR2 SVGEGT. The CDR3 has 12 residues. The CDR3 here is CASSYLSNGYTF. The DNA of the CDR3 is TGTGCCAGCAGTTACCTCAGTAATGGCTACACCTTC.

The chain has TRBV7-9 and TRBJ2-7, with D possibly being TRBD2 (5 bases). V lost 1 base and J lost 2, with 12 bases in between. Germline V gene lookup returns CDR1 SEHNR and CDR2 FQNEAQ (reference sequence). The CDR3 covers 15 residues. CDR3 bases: TGTGCCAGCAGCTTAGTACGCGGGCCCCCCTACGAGCAGTACTTC. Residues: CASSLVRGPPYEQYF.

This sequence joins TRBV5-8 and TRBJ1-2; D is possibly TRBD1 (5 bases). Germline values: CDR1 SGHTS, CDR2 YDEGEE. The CDR3 sequence is 16 residues long. V lost 4 bases, J lost 0 bases, and 16 bases lay in between. CDR3 in amino acids: CASSRHLTETNYGYTF. CDR3 sequence (DNA): TGTGCCAGCAGCCGCCATTTGACAGAGACTAACTATGGCTACACCTTC.

The gene calls are TRBV7-2 and TRBJ2-1, with D perhaps matching TRBD2 (6 bases). The CDR3 extends over 18 amino acids. Germline assignment: CDR1 SGHTA and CDR2 FQGNSA. The V end was cut by 1 base, the J end by 0 bases, with 16 bases between. CDR3 sequence: CASSLDLEGPPSYNEQFF. As DNA, the CDR3 is TGTGCCAGCAGCTTAGATTTGGAGGGGCCTCCCTCCTACAATGAGCAGTTCTTC. Filled out from reference TRBV7-2 and TRBJ2-1, the complete variable domain reads GAGVSQSPSNKVTEKGKDVELRCDPISGHTALYWYRQSLGQGLEFLIYFQGNSAPDKSGLPSDRFSAERTGGSVSTLTIQRTQQEDSAVYLCASSLDLEGPPSYNEQFFGPGTRLTVL.

The rearrangement uses TRBV28 and TRBJ1-2, with D possibly being TRBD1 (6 bases). From germline, CDR1 is MDHEN and CDR2 SYDVKM. The CDR3 spans 12 residues. V gave up 7 bases and J gave up 8 bases, with 14 bases separating them. CDR3 sequence: CASTRSRGGYTF. CDR3 in DNA: TGTGCCAGCACTAGATCCAGGGGCGGCTACACCTTC.

The V gene is TRBV5-1, the J gene TRBJ2-7, with 9 bases identical to TRBD2. The CDR3 totals 13 residues. The V and J ends lost 10 bases and 2 bases, in that order; junction bases with no gene match: 7. Germline lookup yields CDR1 SGHRS and CDR2 YFSETQ. CDR3 coding DNA: TGCGCCCCCAGCGGCGGGGGGGCCTACGAGCAGTACTTC. It is translated as CAPSGGGAYEQYF.

V gene TRBV6-6 combines with J gene TRBJ1-1, with D possibly TRBD1 on 6 matching bases. There are 15 residues in the CDR3. Per the germline V gene, CDR1 is MNHNY and CDR2 is SVGAGI (reference sequence). Trimming removed 2 bases from V and 3 bases from J, with 13 bases in between. The CDR3 DNA follows: TGTGCCAGCAGTTACACACGGGACACACACACTGAAGCTTTCTTT. This encodes CASSYTRDTHTEAFF.

The chain recombines TRBV9 with TRBJ2-6; D is perhaps TRBD2 (6 bases). V was trimmed by 5 bases and J by 1 base, leaving 7 bases between them. The CDR3 is 14 residues long. Looked up from germline, CDR1 is SGDLS and CDR2 is YYNGEE. The CDR3: CASRGGSGANVLTF. The CDR3 DNA reads TGTGCCAGCAGGGGGGGATCTGGGGCCAACGTCCTGACTTTC.

The chain uses TRBV6-5 and TRBJ1-1, with no clear D. The CDR3 spans 13 residues. Trimming took 6 bases from V and 1 from J, leaving 9 bases between them. Per germline, CDR1 MNHEY and CDR2 SVGAGI. The CDR3 here is CASRVTANTEAFF. CDR3 nucleotide sequence: TGTGCCAGCAGGGTGACTGCGAACACTGAAGCTTTCTTT.

This clone was found a few times. This sequence joins TRBV30 and TRBJ2-7, with D perhaps TRBD1 (7 bases). V gave up 5 bases and J gave up 6 bases, with 17 bases separating them. The CDR3 is 13 amino acids. Germline V gives CDR1 GTSNPN, CDR2 SVGIG (reference sequence). This CDR3 reads CAWGRGVAAEQYF. The CDR3 DNA reads TGTGCCTGGGGCAGGGGGGTCGCCGCCGAGCAGTACTTC. The whole variable domain, filled in from reference TRBV30 and TRBJ2-7, reads SQTIHQWPATLVQPVGSPLSLECTVEGTSNPNLYWYRQAAGRGLQLLFYSVGIGQISSEVPQNLSASRPQDRQFILSSKKLLLSDSGFYLCAWGRGVAAEQYFGPGTRLTVT.

The genes are TRBV11-2 and TRBJ1-1, with D tentatively TRBD1 (6 bases). CDR3 length: 17 amino acids. V lost 5 bases and J lost 5, with 24 bases in between. Germline lookup yields CDR1 SGHAT and CDR2 FQNNGV. Written as DNA, the CDR3 is TGTGCCAGCAGCCCAGGCGGCGTCCTCGGGGGGCGGACTGAAGCTTTCTTT. Amino acid sequence: CASSPGGVLGGRTEAFF.

The chain's CDR3 is CASSHPVTGLWAWDRVGNQPQHF. CDR3 DNA sequence: TGTGCCAGCAGCCACCCCGTGACAGGGTTGTGGGCTTGGGACAGGGTTGGCAATCAGCCCCAGCATTTT. The chain has TRBV3-1 (or the pseudogene TRBV3-2) and TRBJ1-5, with TRBD1 identical over 9 bases. Germline V gives CDR1 LGHDT, CDR2 YNNKEL (reference sequence). This CDR3 spans 23 amino acids. Trimming at V came to 3 bases and at J to 2 bases, leaving 26 bases not matched to a gene.

CDR3 protein: CATLQTADSYEQYF. The CDR3, as DNA: TGTGCCACCCTACAGACCGCTGACTCCTACGAGCAGTACTTC. V and J are TRBV15 and TRBJ2-7; D is ambiguous. V was trimmed by 8 bases and J by 0 bases, leaving 14 bases between them. CDR1 is LNHNV, CDR2 YYDKDF, per germline (reference sequence). This CDR3 has 14 amino acids.

This clone was recorded a few times. The genes are TRBV28 and TRBJ1-3; D not resolved. The CDR3 loop spans 13 amino acids. CDR1 is MDHEN, CDR2 SYDVKM, per germline. V was clipped by 11 bases and J by 0 bases, with 11 bases between them. CDR3 in DNA: TGTGCCGTCCGAGATTTCTCTGGAAACACCATATATTTT. This codes for CAVRDFSGNTIYF.

This sequence joins TRBV19 and TRBJ2-2; 8 positions match TRBD2. The ends lost 8 bases at V and 6 bases at J; junction bases unmatched: 11. The CDR3 has 15 residues. From germline, CDR1 is LNHDA and CDR2 SQIVND (reference sequence). The CDR3 reads CASCFGTGGSGELFF. The DNA of the CDR3 is TGTGCCAGTTGTTTTGGGACGGGGGGGTCCGGGGAGCTGTTTTTT.

This sequence joins TRBV5-1 and TRBJ2-3; 12 nucleotides agree with TRBD2. The CDR3 totals 15 residues. Germline V gene lookup returns CDR1 SGHRS and CDR2 YFSETQ. Unmatched junction bases numbered 4, after V lost 4 bases and J lost 4 bases. The CDR3, as DNA: TGCGCCAGCAGCCTAGCGGGGGGGCATTCAGATACGCAGTATTTT. Protein sequence: CASSLAGGHSDTQYF.

This rearrangement joins TRBV5-6 to TRBJ1-4; no clear D gene. Trimming took off 4 bases at V and 0 bases at J, with 16 bases between the two ends. The CDR3 has 17 amino acids. From germline, CDR1 is SGHDT and CDR2 YYEEEE. CDR3 DNA: TGTGCCAGCAGCGAGCATATCGGGTCTGCAACTAATGAAAAACTGTTTTTT. Its translation: CASSEHIGSATNEKLFF. The whole variable domain, filled in from reference TRBV5-6 and TRBJ1-4, reads DAGVTQSPTHLIKTRGQQVTLRCSPKSGHDTVSWYQQALGQGPQFIFQYYEEEERQRGNFPDRFSGHQFPNYSSELNVNALLLGDSALYLCASSEHIGSATNEKLFFGSGTQLSVL.

This rearrangement joins TRBV9 to TRBJ1-3; TRBD1 matches at 10 bases. The V gene end was trimmed by 4 bases and the J gene end by 9 bases; junction bases not matched to a gene: 7. The CDR3 has 14 amino acids. The V gene's germline CDR1 is SGDLS and CDR2 YYNGEE. The CDR3 loop reads CASSLRTGGSTIYF. In DNA form, the CDR3 reads TGTGCCAGCAGCTTGCGGACAGGGGGTAGCACCATATATTTT.

The J gene is TRBJ1-1, the V gene TRBV19; D call uncertain. V gave up 1 base and J gave up 6 bases, with 12 bases separating them. Germline V gene sequence: CDR1 LNHDA, CDR2 SQIVND (reference sequence). This CDR3 is built from 14 residues. The CDR3 protein is CASSIGLRNSEAFF. CDR3 coding DNA: TGTGCCAGTAGTATAGGATTAAGAAACTCTGAAGCTTTCTTT.

V usage is TRBV24-1 and J usage is TRBJ1-2, with D possibly being TRBD1 (5 bases). The ends were cut back, 5 bases at V and 3 bases at J, with 15 bases in the middle. The CDR3 is made up of 15 amino acids. CDR1 and CDR2 from the germline V gene are KGHDR and SFDVKD. CDR3 sequence: CATSGSGIRDYGYTF. In DNA form, the CDR3 reads TGTGCCACCAGTGGGTCAGGGATCAGAGACTATGGCTACACCTTC.

This chain joins TRBV2 and TRBJ2-7; 12 nucleotides align to TRBD1. Trimming took 6 bases from V and 6 from J; bases not matched to a gene: 12. CDR1 and CDR2 from the germline V gene are SNHLY and FYNNEI. The CDR3 runs to 16 residues. CDR3 loop: CASRGTGGTVRLEQYF. Written as DNA, the CDR3 is TGTGCCAGCAGGGGGACAGGGGGCACCGTAAGGCTCGAGCAGTACTTC.

The V gene is TRBV11-2, the J gene TRBJ2-7; the D gene is possibly TRBD2 (7 bases). The CDR3 length is 15 residues. With 5 bases removed from V and 3 bases from J, the gap between germline ends came to 17 bases. Germline lookup yields CDR1 SGHAT and CDR2 FQNNGV. The CDR3 sequence: CASSQPRGLLYEQYF. CDR3 bases: TGTGCCAGCAGCCAACCGCGGGGGCTCCTCTACGAGCAGTACTTC.